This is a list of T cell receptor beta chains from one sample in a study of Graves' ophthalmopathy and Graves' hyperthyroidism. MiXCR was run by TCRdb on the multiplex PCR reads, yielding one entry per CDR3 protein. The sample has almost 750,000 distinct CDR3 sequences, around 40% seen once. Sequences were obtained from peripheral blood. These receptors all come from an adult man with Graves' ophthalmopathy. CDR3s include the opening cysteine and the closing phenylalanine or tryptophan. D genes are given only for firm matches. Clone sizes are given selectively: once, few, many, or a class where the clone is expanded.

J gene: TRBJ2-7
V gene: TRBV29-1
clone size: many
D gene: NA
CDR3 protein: CSVWTELSYEQYF
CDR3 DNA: TGCAGCGTCTGGACAGAACTCTCCTACGAGCAGTACTTC

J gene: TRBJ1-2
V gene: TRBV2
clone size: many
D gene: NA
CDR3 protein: CASRMGDISGYTF
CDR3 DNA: TGTGCCAGCCGGATGGGGGACATCAGCGGCTACACCTTC

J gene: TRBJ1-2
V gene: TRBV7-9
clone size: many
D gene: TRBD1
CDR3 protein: CASSARGGQGDYGYTF
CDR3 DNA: TGTGCCAGCAGCGCCCGAGGGGGACAGGGCGACTATGGCTACACCTTC

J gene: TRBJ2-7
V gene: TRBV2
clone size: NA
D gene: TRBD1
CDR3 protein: CASSERGTGTGGSEQYF
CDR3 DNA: TGTGCCAGCAGTGAGAGGGGGACCGGGACAGGGGGCAGCGAGCAGTACTTC

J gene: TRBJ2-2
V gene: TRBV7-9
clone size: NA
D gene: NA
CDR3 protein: CASSPRGTQNTGELFF
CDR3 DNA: TGTGCCAGCAGCCCGAGGGGCACACAGAACACCGGGGAGCTGTTTTTT

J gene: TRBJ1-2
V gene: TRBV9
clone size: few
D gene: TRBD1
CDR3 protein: CASSQARQGADGYTF
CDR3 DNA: TGTGCCAGCAGCCAGGCTCGGCAGGGGGCGGATGGCTACACCTTC

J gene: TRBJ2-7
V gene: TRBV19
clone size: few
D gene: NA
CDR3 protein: CASSIHRGGTYEQYF
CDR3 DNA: TGTGCCAGTAGTATACACCGGGGCGGTACCTACGAGCAGTACTTC

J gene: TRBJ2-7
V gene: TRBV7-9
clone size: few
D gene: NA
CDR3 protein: CASSDGIYEQYF
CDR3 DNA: TGTGCCAGCAGCGACGGGATCTACGAGCAGTACTTC

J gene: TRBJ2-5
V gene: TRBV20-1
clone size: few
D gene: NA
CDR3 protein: CSAGMGGASGETQYF
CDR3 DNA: TGCAGTGCCGGGATGGGGGGCGCGTCTGGAGAGACCCAGTACTTC

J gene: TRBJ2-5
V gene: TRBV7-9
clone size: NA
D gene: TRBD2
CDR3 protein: CASSLLAGGNQETQYF
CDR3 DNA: TGTGCCAGTAGCCTACTAGCGGGAGGAAATCAAGAGACCCAGTACTTC

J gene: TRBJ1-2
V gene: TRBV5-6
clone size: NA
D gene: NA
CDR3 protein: CARSLVAAWGSYTF
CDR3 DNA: TGTGCCCGCAGCTTGGTGGCAGCCTGGGGGAGCTACACCTTC

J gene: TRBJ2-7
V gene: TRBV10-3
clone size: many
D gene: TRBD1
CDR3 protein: CAIKGQPSEQYF
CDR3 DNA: TGTGCCATCAAGGGACAGCCCTCCGAGCAGTACTTC

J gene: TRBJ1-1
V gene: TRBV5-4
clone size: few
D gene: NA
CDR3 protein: CASSLGWGRGTEAFF
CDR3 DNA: TGTGCCAGCAGCTTGGGATGGGGGCGAGGCACTGAAGCTTTCTTT

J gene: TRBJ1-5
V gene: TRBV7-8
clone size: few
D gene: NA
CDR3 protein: CASSTKQGWSNQPQHF
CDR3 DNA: TGTGCCAGCAGCACCAAACAGGGCTGGAGCAATCAGCCCCAGCATTTT

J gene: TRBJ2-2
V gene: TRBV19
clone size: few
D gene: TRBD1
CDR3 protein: CASSPAGTGRGELFF
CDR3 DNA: TGTGCCAGTAGTCCCGCAGGGACAGGGCGCGGGGAGCTGTTTTTT

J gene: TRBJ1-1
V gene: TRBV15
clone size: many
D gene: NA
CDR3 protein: CATSRGGGGTTEAFF
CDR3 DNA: TGTGCCACCAGCCGCGGAGGGGGGGGCACCACTGAAGCTTTTTTT

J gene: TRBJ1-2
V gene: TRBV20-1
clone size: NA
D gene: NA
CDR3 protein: CSATRGYYGYTF
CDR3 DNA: TGCAGTGCTACCCGGGGCTACTATGGCTACACCTTC

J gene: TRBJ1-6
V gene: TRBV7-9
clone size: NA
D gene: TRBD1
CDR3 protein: CASSPRDREVGSPLHF
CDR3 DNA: TGTGCCAGCAGCCCCCGGGACAGGGAAGTCGGTTCACCCCTCCACTTT

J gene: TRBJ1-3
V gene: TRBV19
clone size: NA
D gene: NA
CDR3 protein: CASSIKVSRRSDTIYF
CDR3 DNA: TGTGCCAGTAGTATAAAAGTCTCGCGAAGGTCGGACACCATATATTTT

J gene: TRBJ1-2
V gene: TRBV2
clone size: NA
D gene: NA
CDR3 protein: CATSDPGTSGSGGFDGYTF
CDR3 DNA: TGTGCCACCAGTGACCCCGGGACTAGCGGGAGTGGAGGGTTTGATGGCTACACCTTC

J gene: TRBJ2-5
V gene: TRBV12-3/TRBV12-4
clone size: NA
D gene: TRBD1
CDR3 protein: CASSPPGQYQETQYF
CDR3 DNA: TGTGCCAGCTCACCACCGGGACAGTACCAAGAGACCCAGTACTTC

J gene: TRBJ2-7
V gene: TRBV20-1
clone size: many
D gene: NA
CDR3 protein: CSAPNSGTLDEQYF
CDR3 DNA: TGCAGTGCCCCCAATTCCGGGACGCTGGACGAGCAGTACTTC

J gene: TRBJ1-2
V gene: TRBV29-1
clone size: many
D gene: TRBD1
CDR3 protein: CSAWDSPYGYTF
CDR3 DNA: TGCAGCGCCTGGGACAGCCCCTATGGCTACACCTTC

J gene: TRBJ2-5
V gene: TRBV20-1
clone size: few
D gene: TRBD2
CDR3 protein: CSAAPASGRAGIQETQYF
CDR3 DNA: TGCAGTGCTGCCCCGGCTAGCGGGAGGGCCGGAATCCAAGAGACCCAGTACTTC

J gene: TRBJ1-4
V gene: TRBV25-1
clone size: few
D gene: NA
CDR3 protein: CASSGDGIREKLFF
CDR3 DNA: TGTGCCAGCAGTGGGGACGGCATACGGGAAAAACTGTTTTTT

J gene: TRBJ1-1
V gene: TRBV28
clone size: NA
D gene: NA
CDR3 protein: CASSSGGLMNTEAFF
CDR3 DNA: TGTGCCAGCAGTTCTGGGGGTTTGATGAACACTGAAGCTTTCTTT

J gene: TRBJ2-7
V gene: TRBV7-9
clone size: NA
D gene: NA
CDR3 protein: CASSLNSIGDEQYF
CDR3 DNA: TGTGCCAGCAGCTTAAATAGTATTGGGGACGAGCAGTACTTC

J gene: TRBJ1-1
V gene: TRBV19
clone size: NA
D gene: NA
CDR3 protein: CASSIGPGEAFF
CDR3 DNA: TGTGCCAGTAGTATAGGCCCGGGTGAAGCTTTCTTT

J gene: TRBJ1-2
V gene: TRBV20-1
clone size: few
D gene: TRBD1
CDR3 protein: CSARDLGQVNYGYTF
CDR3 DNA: TGCAGTGCTAGAGATCTCGGACAGGTTAACTATGGCTACACCTTC

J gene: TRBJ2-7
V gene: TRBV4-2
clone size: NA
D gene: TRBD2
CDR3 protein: CASSISGRYSYEQYF
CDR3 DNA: TGTGCCAGCAGCATCAGCGGGAGGTACTCCTACGAGCAGTACTTC

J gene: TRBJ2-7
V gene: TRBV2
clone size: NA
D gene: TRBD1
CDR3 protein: CASSDRGGASYEQYF
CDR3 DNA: TGTGCCAGCAGCGACAGGGGCGGTGCCTCCTACGAGCAGTACTTC

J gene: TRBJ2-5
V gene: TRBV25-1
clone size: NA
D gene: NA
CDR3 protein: CASCPWTGREGETQYF
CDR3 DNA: TGTGCCAGCTGCCCCTGGACAGGGAGGGAAGGAGAGACCCAGTACTTC

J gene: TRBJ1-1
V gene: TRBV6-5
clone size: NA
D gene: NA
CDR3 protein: CASILDRLGTEAFF
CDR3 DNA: TGTGCCAGCATCTTGGACCGTTTGGGCACTGAAGCTTTCTTT

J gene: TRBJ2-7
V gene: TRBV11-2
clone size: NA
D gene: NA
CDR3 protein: CASSQEQIYEQYF
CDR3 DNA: TGTGCCAGCAGCCAAGAACAGATCTACGAGCAGTACTTC

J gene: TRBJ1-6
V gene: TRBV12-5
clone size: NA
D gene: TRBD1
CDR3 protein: CASAMRGQGADYNSPLHF
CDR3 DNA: TGTGCTAGTGCCATGAGGGGACAGGGGGCAGACTATAATTCACCCCTCCACTTT

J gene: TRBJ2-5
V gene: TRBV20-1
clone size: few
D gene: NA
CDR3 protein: CSAIRLQETQYF
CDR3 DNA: TGCAGTGCTATCCGGCTGCAAGAGACCCAGTACTTC

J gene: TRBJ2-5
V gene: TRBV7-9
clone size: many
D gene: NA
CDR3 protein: CASSQGIETQYF
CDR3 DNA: TGTGCCAGCAGCCAAGGGATAGAGACCCAGTACTTC

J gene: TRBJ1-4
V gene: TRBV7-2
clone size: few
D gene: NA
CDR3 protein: CASSYRDGRNEKLFF
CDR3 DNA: TGTGCCAGCAGCTATCGGGACGGGAGGAATGAAAAACTGTTTTTT

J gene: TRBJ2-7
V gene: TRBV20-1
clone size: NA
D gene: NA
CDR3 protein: CSASVPNYEQYF
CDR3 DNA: TGCAGTGCTAGCGTACCTAACTACGAGCAGTACTTC

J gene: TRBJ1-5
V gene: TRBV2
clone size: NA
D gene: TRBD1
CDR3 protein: CASSVRDSLNQPQHF
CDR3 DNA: TGTGCCAGCAGCGTCCGGGACAGCCTGAATCAGCCCCAGCATTTT

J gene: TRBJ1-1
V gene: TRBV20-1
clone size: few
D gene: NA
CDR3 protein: CSASEIRENTEAFF
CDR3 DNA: TGCAGTGCTAGCGAGATCCGGGAGAACACTGAAGCTTTCTTT